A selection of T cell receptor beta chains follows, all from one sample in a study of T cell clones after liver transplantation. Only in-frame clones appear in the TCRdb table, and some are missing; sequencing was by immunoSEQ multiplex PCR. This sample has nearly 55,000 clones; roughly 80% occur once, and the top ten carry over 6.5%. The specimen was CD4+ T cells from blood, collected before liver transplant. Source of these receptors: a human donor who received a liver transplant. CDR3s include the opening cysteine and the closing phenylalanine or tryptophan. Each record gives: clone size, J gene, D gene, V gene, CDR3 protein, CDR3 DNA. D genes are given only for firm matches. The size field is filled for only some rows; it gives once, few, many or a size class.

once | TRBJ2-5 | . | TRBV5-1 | CASIGAGLQETQYF | TGCGCCAGCATCGGGGCAGGGCTCCAAGAGACCCAGTACTTC
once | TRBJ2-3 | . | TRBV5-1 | CASSLGDRLGTDTQYF | TGCGCCAGCAGCTTGGGGGACCGACTAGGCACAGATACGCAGTATTTT
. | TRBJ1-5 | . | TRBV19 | CASSNRALNQPQHF | TGTGCCAGTAGTAATCGCGCCCTCAATCAGCCCCAGCATTTT
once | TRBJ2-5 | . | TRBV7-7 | CASSLAMAGTQETQYF | TGTGCTAGCAGCTTAGCGATGGCAGGGACCCAAGAGACCCAGTACTTC
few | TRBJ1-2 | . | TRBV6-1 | CASSHGSVSGAF | TGTGCCAGCAGCCACGGCTCGGTTAGCGGGGCCTTC
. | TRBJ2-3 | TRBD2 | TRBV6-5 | CASRPPGGLSDTQYF | TGTGCCAGCAGACCCCCGGGGGGACTTTCAGATACGCAGTATTTT
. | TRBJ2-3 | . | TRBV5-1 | CASSRPGLSEDTQYF | TGCGCCAGCAGCCGACCGGGACTCTCTGAAGATACGCAGTATTTT
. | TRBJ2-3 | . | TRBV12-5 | CASGLVGDRLLPTDTQYF | TGTGCTAGTGGTTTGGTAGGTGACAGACTATTGCCCACAGATACGCAGTATTTT
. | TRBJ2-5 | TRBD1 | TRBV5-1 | CASSTTPRGQGQETQYF | TGCGCCAGCAGCACGACCCCCAGGGGACAGGGTCAAGAGACCCAGTACTTC
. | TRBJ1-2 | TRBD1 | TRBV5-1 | CATARDRGRGYGYTF | TGCGCCACCGCCCGGGACAGGGGACGAGGCTATGGCTACACCTTC
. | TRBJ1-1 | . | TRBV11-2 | CASSLHIIAEAFF | TGTGCCAGCAGCTTACATATCATAGCTGAAGCTTTCTTT
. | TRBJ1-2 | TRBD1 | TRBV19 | CASSIAGGVSWYGYTF | TGTGCCAGTAGTATTGCAGGGGGCGTTTCCTGGTATGGCTACACCTTC
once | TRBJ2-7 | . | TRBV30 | CAWSPGGNSYEQYF | TGTGCCTGGAGTCCCGGTGGGAACTCCTACGAGCAGTACTTC
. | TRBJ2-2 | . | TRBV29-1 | CSVRGVIRNTGELFF | TGCAGCGTTAGGGGGGTTATCCGAAACACCGGGGAGCTGTTTTTT
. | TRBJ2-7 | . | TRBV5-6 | CASSLRSHTDEQYF | TGTGCCAGCAGCTTGCGATCCCATACCGACGAGCAGTACTTC
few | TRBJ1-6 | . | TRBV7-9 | CASSLEGESPLHF | TGTGCCAGCAGCTTAGAGGGGGAATCACCCCTCCACTTT
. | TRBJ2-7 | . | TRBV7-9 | CASSFPGGPRDEQYF | TGTGCCAGCAGCTTTCCCGGAGGGCCTAGGGACGAGCAGTACTTC